This TCR beta chain was captured in a study of spatial heterogeneity in lung cancer. Study results and caveats: Expanded intratumoral alpha and beta TCR counts tracked tumor mutation counts.

Via MiXCR, TCRdb re-called the 5' RACE reads, giving one row per CDR3 protein. The data contain 750 to 950 distinct CDR3 sequences, approximately 69% of them seen just once; the ten biggest clones take up 25% to 30%. Time point given: sample taken at primary tumor resection. Samples were donated by 72 untreated early-stage non-small cell lung cancer patients. Unsorted whole RNA of tumor, nontumor lung or frozen PBMC was sequenced. The CDR3 runs 13 residues. Germline assignment: CDR1 DFQATT and CDR2 SNEGSKA (reference sequence). The ends were cut back, 0 bases at V and 5 bases at J, with 7 bases in the middle. This clonotype was seen only once. Its specificity is not known.

The TCR sequence derives from a male donor with early-stage non-small cell lung cancer. The input for sequencing was lung tumor tissue, taken at surgery. The chain links TRBV20-1 to TRBJ1-4; D is uncertain. The CDR3 DNA reads as TGCAGTGCTAGAGATCTGGAGAATGAAAAACTGTTTTTT. This translates into CSARDLENEKLFF.